Below, 5 T cell receptor beta chains from the same sample are listed, as sequenced in a study of blood T cell repertoires in COVID-19. Profiled with immunoSEQ multiplex PCR; TCRdb holds only in-frame clones, not every one. The sample lists roughly 160,000 clones; 83% were seen once. The sequencing input was peripheral blood. Source of these receptors: an elderly woman with acute or convalescent COVID-19.

The chain uses TRBV6-5 and TRBJ2-4; TRBD1 agrees at 8 bases. CDR3 length equals 15 residues. The germline CDR1 and CDR2 sequences are MNHEY and SVGAGI. V gave up 6 bases and J gave up 6 bases; unmatched junction bases: 10. The CDR3 sequence is CASRPTGTGGNIQYF. The CDR3 DNA sequence: TGTGCCAGCAGACCCACCGGGACAGGAGGAAACATTCAGTACTTC.

A single count supports this clone. The rearrangement uses TRBV4-3 and TRBJ2-7; 7 nucleotides line up with TRBD2. V lost 0 bases and J lost 4; bases outside the gene matches: 6. The CDR3 covers 15 residues. The germline V gene encodes CDR1 LGHNA and CDR2 YSLEER. The CDR3 DNA sequence: TGCGCCAGCAGCCAAGATTCATCGGGAGGATACGAGCAGTACTTC. This gives the protein CASSQDSSGGYEQYF.

This clone was observed a single time. The V gene is TRBV9, the J gene TRBJ2-5, with D perhaps matching TRBD2 (5 bases). Germline assignment: CDR1 SGDLS and CDR2 YYNGEE. The CDR3 is 14 amino acids. Trimming took off 4 bases at V and 5 bases at J, with 15 bases between the two ends. This CDR3 reads CASSQSGSPETQYF. Written as DNA, the CDR3 is TGTGCCAGCAGCCAAAGCGGATCCCCTGAGACCCAGTACTTC.

The chain employs TRBV11-3 and TRBJ1-6; 8 bases map to TRBD1. In germline, CDR1 is SGHNT, CDR2 YENEEA. CDR3 length: 14 amino acids. Trimming took 4 bases from V and 9 from J; bases not matched to a gene: 5. CDR3 DNA sequence: TGTGCCAGCAGCTCCGGGGACAGGAGTTCACCCCTCCACTTT. Its translation: CASSSGDRSSPLHF.

In the case of this clone: The junction departs from the called germline gene at one end, perhaps through a read error. The chain uses TRBV30 and TRBJ1-4; TRBD1 aligns across 10 bases. The germline V gene has CDR1 GTSNPN and CDR2 SVGIG (reference sequence). This CDR3 is built from 15 residues. CDR3 DNA sequence: TGTGCCTGGAGTAGACAGGGGGCAACGAATGAAAAACTGTTTTTT. The encoded protein is CAWSRQGATNEKLFF. The full variable domain, its missing parts supplied by reference TRBV30 and TRBJ1-4, is SQTIHQWPATLVQPVGSPLSLECTVEGTSNPNLYWYRQAAGRGLQLLFYSVGIGQISSEVPQNLSASRPQDRQFILSSKKLLLSDSGFYLCAWSRQGATNEKLFFGSGTQLSVL.